The sequence of this T cell receptor (beta chain) was determined in a study of CD8 T cells in ankylosing spondylitis. This clonotype was recorded at least ten times. Its target is not known. V gave up 4 bases and J gave up 0 bases, with 13 bases separating them. This CDR3 spans 15 amino acids. CDR1 and CDR2 (germline): WSHSY, SAAADI. Broader study findings: Apparently characteristic of ankylosing spondylitis blood was a TCR beta motif (fewer than 10 highly homologous variants). Prior work had noted some motif variants in reactive arthritis blood and synovial fluid. Disease-associated clones were reportedly significantly overrepresented in matched ankylosing spondylitis synovial fluid.

The TCR beta libraries were generated through quantitative 5'-RACE incorporating molecular barcodes. TCRdb fed the 5' RACE reads into MiXCR, producing one record per CDR3 protein. The table has more than 300,000 distinct CDR3 sequences, approximately 10% seen once; the top ten hold 9.1%. This chain joins TRBV10-2 and TRBJ2-7, with TRBD2 as a possible D gene (5 bases). The sequencing input was blood, either unsorted or a sorted T cell fraction (not recorded which). The sequence came from a female donor with ankylosing spondylitis or in good health (not recorded which). The CDR3, as DNA: TGCGCCAGCAGTGGGAGCGGCTTAAGCTCCTACGAGCAGTACTTC. Translation gives CASSGSGLSSYEQYF.